The clone carrying this T cell receptor (beta chain) was seen more than once but under ten times. The CDR3 runs to 15 residues. The germline CDR1 and CDR2 sequences are SGHDN and FVKESK. J was trimmed by 4 bases and V by 4 bases; bases with no gene match: 6. The data originate from a study of technical replicates of blood from a handful of donors. The method was immunoSEQ multiplex PCR; TCRdb's version includes in-frame clones alone and lacks a portion of them. This sample has almost 55,000 clones, with 94% found just once. The receptor was derived from a human donor in good health. The chain uses TRBV14 and TRBJ2-2; TRBD1 aligns across 7 bases. The sample taken for sequencing was T cells isolated from PBMCs. For the CDR3, the DNA is TGTGCCAGCAGCCCCCAAAGGGGGCTCACCGGGGAGCTGTTTTTT. Translating it yields CASSPQRGLTGELFF.